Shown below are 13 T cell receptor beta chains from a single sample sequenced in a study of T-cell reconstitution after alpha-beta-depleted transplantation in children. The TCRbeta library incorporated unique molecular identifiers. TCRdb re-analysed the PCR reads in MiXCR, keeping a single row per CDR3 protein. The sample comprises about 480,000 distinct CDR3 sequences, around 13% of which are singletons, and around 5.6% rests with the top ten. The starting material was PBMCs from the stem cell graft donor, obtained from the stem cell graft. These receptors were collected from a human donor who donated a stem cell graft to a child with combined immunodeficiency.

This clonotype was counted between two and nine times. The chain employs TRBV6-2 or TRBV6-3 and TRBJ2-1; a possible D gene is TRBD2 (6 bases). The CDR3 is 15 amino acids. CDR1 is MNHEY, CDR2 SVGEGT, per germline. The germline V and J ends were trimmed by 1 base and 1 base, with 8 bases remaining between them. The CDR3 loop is CASSYLAVSYNEQFF. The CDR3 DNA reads TGTGCCAGCAGTTACTTAGCGGTATCCTACAATGAGCAGTTCTTC.

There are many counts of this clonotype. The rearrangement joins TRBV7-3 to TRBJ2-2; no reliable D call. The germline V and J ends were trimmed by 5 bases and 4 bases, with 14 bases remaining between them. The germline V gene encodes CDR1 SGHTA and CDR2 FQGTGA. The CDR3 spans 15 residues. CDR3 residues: CASSPRSTFTGELFF. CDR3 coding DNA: TGTGCCAGCAGCCCCCGTAGCACCTTCACCGGGGAGCTGTTTTTT.

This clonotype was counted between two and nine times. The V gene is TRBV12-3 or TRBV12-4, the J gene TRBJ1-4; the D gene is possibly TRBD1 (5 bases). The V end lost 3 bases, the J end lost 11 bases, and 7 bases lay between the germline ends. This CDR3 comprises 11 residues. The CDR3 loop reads CASSLQGKLFF. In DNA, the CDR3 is TGTGCCAGCAGTTTGCAGGGCAAACTGTTTTTT.

CDR3 sequence reads: CASSVEDNQPQHF. The CDR3 region has the DNA TGTGCCAGCAGCGTAGAGGACAATCAGCCCCAGCATTTT. The chain combines TRBV9 with TRBJ1-5, with no clear D. V was pared by 0 bases and J by 3 bases, with 4 bases between. The CDR3 is made up of 13 amino acids. Germline lookup yields CDR1 SGDLS and CDR2 YYNGEE.

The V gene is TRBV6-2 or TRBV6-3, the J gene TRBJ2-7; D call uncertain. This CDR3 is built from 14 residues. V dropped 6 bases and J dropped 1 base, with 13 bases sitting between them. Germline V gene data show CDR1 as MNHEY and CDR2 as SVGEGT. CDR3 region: CASSLKDGSYEQYF. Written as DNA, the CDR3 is TGTGCCAGCAGCCTAAAGGACGGTTCCTACGAGCAGTACTTC.

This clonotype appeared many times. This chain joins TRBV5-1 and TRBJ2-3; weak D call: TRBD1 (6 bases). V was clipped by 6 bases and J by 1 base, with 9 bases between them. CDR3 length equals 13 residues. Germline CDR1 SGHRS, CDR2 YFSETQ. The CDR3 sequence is CASNAGGTDTQYF. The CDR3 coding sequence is TGCGCCAGCAATGCAGGGGGCACAGATACGCAGTATTTT. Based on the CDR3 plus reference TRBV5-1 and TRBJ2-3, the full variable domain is KAGVTQTPRYLIKTRGQQVTLSCSPISGHRSVSWYQQTPGQGLQFLFEYFSETQRNKGNFPGRFSGRQFSNSRSEMNVSTLELGDSALYLCASNAGGTDTQYFGPGTRLTVL.

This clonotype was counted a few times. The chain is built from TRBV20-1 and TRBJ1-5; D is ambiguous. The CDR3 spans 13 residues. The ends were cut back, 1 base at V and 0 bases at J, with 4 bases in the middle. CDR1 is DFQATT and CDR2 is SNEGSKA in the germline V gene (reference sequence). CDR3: CSARASSNQPQHF. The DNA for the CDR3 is TGCAGTGCTAGAGCCAGTAGCAATCAGCCCCAGCATTTT.

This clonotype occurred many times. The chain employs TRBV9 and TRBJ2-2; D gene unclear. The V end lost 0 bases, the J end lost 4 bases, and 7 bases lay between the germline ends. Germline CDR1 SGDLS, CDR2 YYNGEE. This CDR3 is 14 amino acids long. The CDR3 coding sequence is TGTGCCAGCAGCGTAGGAGGTGGCACCGGGGAGCTGTTTTTT. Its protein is CASSVGGGTGELFF.

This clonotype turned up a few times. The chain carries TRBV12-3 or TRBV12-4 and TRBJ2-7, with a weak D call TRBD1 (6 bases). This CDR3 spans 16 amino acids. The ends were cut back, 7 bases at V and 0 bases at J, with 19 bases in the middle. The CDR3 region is CASTLGGSSISYEQYF. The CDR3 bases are TGTGCCAGCACGTTAGGGGGATCGTCCATCTCCTACGAGCAGTACTTC.

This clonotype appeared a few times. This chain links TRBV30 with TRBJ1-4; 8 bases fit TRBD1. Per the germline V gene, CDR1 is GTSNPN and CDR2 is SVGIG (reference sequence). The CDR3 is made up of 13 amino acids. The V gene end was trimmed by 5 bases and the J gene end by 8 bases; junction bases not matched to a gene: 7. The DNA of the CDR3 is TGTGCCTGGGACAGGGGCTATTCAGAAAAACTGTTTTTT. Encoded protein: CAWDRGYSEKLFF.

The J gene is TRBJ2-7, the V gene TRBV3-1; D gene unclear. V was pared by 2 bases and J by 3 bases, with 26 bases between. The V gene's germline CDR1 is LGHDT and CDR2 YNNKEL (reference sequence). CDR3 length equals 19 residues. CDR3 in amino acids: CASSQKRPTVGRVVYEQYF. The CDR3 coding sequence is TGTGCCAGCAGCCAAAAAAGGCCAACCGTTGGACGGGTGGTCTACGAGCAGTACTTC.

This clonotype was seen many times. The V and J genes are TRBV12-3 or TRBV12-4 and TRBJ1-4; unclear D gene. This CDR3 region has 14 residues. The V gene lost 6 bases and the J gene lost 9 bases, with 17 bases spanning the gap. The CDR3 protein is CASSLPRGEKKLFF. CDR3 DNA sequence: TGTGCCAGCAGCCTCCCCCGAGGAGAGAAAAAACTGTTTTTT.

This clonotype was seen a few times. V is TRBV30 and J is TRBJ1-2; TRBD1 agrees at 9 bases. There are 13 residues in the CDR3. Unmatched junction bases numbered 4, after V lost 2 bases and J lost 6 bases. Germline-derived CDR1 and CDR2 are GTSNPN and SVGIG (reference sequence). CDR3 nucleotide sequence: TGTGCCTGGAGTTCGCGGACAGGGGATGGCTACACCTTC. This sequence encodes CAWSSRTGDGYTF.